These 32 T cell receptor beta chains originate from one sample sequenced in a study of cytomegalovirus exposure and HLA in healthy donors. In the PCR, 60 Vbeta and 13 Jbeta primers were used. Using immunoSEQ multiplex PCR, the repertoire was profiled, and TCRdb retains in-frame clones only, with some absent. Of 75,000 to 95,000 clones in the sample, 78% were seen once. Sequences were obtained from PBMCs. These receptors were taken from a middle-aged woman in good health and CMV-seropositive.

The chain has TRBV7-9 and TRBJ2-1; 9 bases map to TRBD2. Trimming removed 6 bases from V and 5 bases from J; junction bases left unmatched: 5. Germline loops: CDR1 SEHNR, CDR2 FQNEAQ (reference sequence). This CDR3 comprises 14 residues. DNA for the CDR3: TGTGCCAGCAGGGTCCTAGCGGGGCACAATGAGCAGTTCTTC. It yields the protein CASRVLAGHNEQFF.

This CDR3 is CASSQLPPHNEQFF. The CDR3 bases are TGTGCCAGCAGTCAACTACCTCCTCACAATGAGCAGTTCTTC. The V gene is TRBV27, the J gene TRBJ2-1; unclear D gene. Germline-derived CDR1 and CDR2 are MNHEY and SMNVEV (reference sequence). This CDR3 has 14 amino acids. The germline V and J ends were trimmed by 5 bases and 5 bases, with 13 bases remaining between them.

This rearrangement joins TRBV5-1 to TRBJ2-2; no reliable D call. The CDR3 extends over 15 amino acids. Trimming removed 3 bases at V and 4 bases at J, with 13 bases between. Germline V CDR1 and CDR2: SGHRS, YFSETQ. CDR3 nucleotide sequence: TGCGCCAGCAGCTCTAACCCCTCGGGCACCGGGGAGCTGTTTTTT. Translating gives CASSSNPSGTGELFF.

The chain has TRBV5-1 and TRBJ1-1; a weak D match, TRBD1 (5 bases). The length of the CDR3 is 14 residues. Trimming cost V 1 base and J 3 bases, with 10 bases left between them. In germline, CDR1 is SGHRS, CDR2 YFSETQ. CDR3 DNA sequence: TGCGCCAGCAGCTTGACAGGAGGGTACACTGAAGCTTTCTTT. Translation gives CASSLTGGYTEAFF.

This clone is a singleton in its sample. The V and J genes are TRBV15 and TRBJ2-3; the match to TRBD1 covers 9 bases. Germline assignment: CDR1 LNHNV and CDR2 YYDKDF (reference sequence). The CDR3 sequence is 15 residues long. V trimming: 3 bases; J trimming: 1 base; junction bases outside the gene matches: 2. CDR3 amino acids: CATSSRTGGTDTQYF. For the CDR3, the DNA is TGTGCCACCAGCAGCCGGACAGGGGGCACAGATACGCAGTATTTT.

V usage is TRBV12-5 and J usage is TRBJ1-2, with TRBD1 as a possible D gene (6 bases). Deletions cut 3 bases from V and 7 bases from J, with 12 bases between. Germline assignment: CDR1 LGHNT and CDR2 FRNRAP. This CDR3 has 13 amino acids. As DNA, the CDR3 is TGTGCTAGTGGTTTTTTGACAGGAGCTGGCTACACCTTC. It specifies CASGFLTGAGYTF.

This clone has a single count. The chain combines TRBV29-1 with TRBJ2-1, with D perhaps matching TRBD2 (6 bases). V dropped 4 bases and J dropped 5 bases, with 15 bases sitting between them. This CDR3 region has 14 residues. Germline CDR1 and CDR2: SQVTM and ANQGSEA. The CDR3: CSVVPLAANNEQFF. CDR3 nucleotides: TGCAGCGTTGTTCCGTTAGCGGCCAACAATGAGCAGTTCTTC.

V usage is TRBV13 and J usage is TRBJ2-2, with 9 bases aligning to TRBD1. CDR3 size: 17 residues. CDR1 is PRHDT and CDR2 is FYEKMQ in the germline V gene (reference sequence). Trimming removed 2 bases from V and 5 bases from J; junction bases left unmatched: 9. The CDR3, as DNA: TGTGCCAGCAGCTTACAGGGACAGGGAGATTGGACCGGGGAGCTGTTTTTT. Encoded protein: CASSLQGQGDWTGELFF. The full variable domain, its missing parts supplied by reference TRBV13 and TRBJ2-2, is AAGVIQSPRHLIKEKRETATLKCYPIPRHDTVYWYQQGPGQDPQFLISFYEKMQSDKGSIPDRFSAQQFSDYHSELNMSSLELGDSALYFCASSLQGQGDWTGELFFGEGSRLTVL.

The CDR3 loop is CASSAGGRTDTQYF. CDR3 coding DNA: TGTGCCAGCAGCGCGGGAGGGCGGACAGATACGCAGTATTTT. The rearrangement uses TRBV2 and TRBJ2-3; 9 nucleotides agree with TRBD2. From germline, CDR1 is SNHLY and CDR2 FYNNEI. Trimming removed 6 bases from V and 3 bases from J; junction bases left unmatched: 4. CDR3 length equals 14 residues. Looking up the rest from reference TRBV2 and TRBJ2-3 gives the full variable domain: EPEVTQTPSHQVTQMGQEVILRCVPISNHLYFYWYRQILGQKVEFLVSFYNNEISEKSEIFDDQFSVERPDGSNFTLKIRSTKLEDSAMYFCASSAGGRTDTQYFGPGTRLTVL.

The gene calls are TRBV28 and TRBJ2-3; D remains ambiguous. The length of the CDR3 is 16 residues. Trimming removed 3 bases from V and 3 bases from J, with 16 bases in between. Germline V gene data show CDR1 as MDHEN and CDR2 as SYDVKM. The CDR3 DNA sequence: TGTGCCAGCAGTTTTGATCAGAAAAACCCAACAGATACGCAGTATTTT. It translates to CASSFDQKNPTDTQYF.

The rearrangement joins TRBV11-3 to TRBJ1-6, with D unclear. Germline CDR1 reads SGHNT; CDR2 reads YENEEA. Trimming removed 1 base at V and 9 bases at J, with 13 bases between. CDR3 length equals 15 residues. For the CDR3, the DNA is TGTGCCAGCAGCTTAGCTCCCAGTGGTATTTCACCCCTCCACTTT. Translated, it gives CASSLAPSGISPLHF.

This clone showed up many times. The chain uses TRBV6-6 and TRBJ1-4; D unclear. Germline CDR1 MNHNY, CDR2 SVGAGI (reference sequence). V lost 6 bases, J lost 8 bases, and 16 bases lay in between. The CDR3 sequence is 14 residues long. The CDR3 sequence is CASSPSGVGEKLFF. Written as DNA, the CDR3 is TGTGCCAGCAGCCCCTCCGGGGTAGGGGAAAAACTGTTTTTT.

This clone was detected many times. The chain recombines TRBV28 with TRBJ1-5, with D perhaps matching TRBD1 (5 bases). CDR1 and CDR2 (germline): MDHEN, SYDVKM. This CDR3 comprises 14 residues. Trimming removed 5 bases from V and 6 bases from J, with 14 bases in between. The CDR3 region has the DNA TGTGCCAGCAGTAAAGACAGCCCCAGTCAGCCCCAGCATTTT. Its translation: CASSKDSPSQPQHF.

The rearrangement uses TRBV19 and TRBJ2-6, with D maybe TRBD1 (6 bases). The CDR3 is made up of 15 amino acids. V lost 3 bases and J lost 2, with 8 bases in between. Germline loops: CDR1 LNHDA, CDR2 SQIVND (reference sequence). Written as DNA, the CDR3 is TGTGCCAGTAGTATCAGGGGTGCTGGGGCCAACGTCCTGACTTTC. This codes for CASSIRGAGANVLTF. The full variable domain, with the rest looked up from reference TRBV19 and TRBJ2-6, is DGGITQSPKYLFRKEGQNVTLSCEQNLNHDAMYWYRQDPGQGLRLIYYSQIVNDFQKGDIAEGYSVSREKKESFPLTVTSAQKNPTAFYLCASSIRGAGANVLTFGAGSRLTVL.

This clone was seen only once. The rearrangement links TRBV11-3 to TRBJ2-1; 12 bases align to TRBD2. The germline gives CDR1 SGHNT, CDR2 YENEEA. The junction had 7 bases not matched to a gene; V was cut back by 5 bases and J by 8 bases. The CDR3 is 15 amino acids. The CDR3 DNA sequence: TGTGCCAGCAGCATCTGGACTAGCGGGACGGATGAGCAGTTCTTC. This sequence encodes CASSIWTSGTDEQFF.

The rearrangement joins TRBV2 to TRBJ2-1; 10 bases fit TRBD2. Germline CDR1 reads SNHLY; CDR2 reads FYNNEI. The CDR3 totals 16 residues. J was trimmed by 6 bases and V by 3 bases; bases with no gene match: 8. The CDR3 protein is CASSESLAGGGNEQFF. The CDR3 region has the DNA TGTGCCAGCAGTGAGTCGTTAGCGGGAGGTGGCAATGAGCAGTTCTTC.

The chain uses TRBV5-4 and TRBJ2-1; tentatively, D is TRBD2 (6 bases). Trimming left V 2 bases short and J 7 bases short, with 10 bases between. The germline CDR1 and CDR2 sequences are SGHNT and YYREEE (reference sequence). The CDR3 loop spans 13 amino acids. The CDR3 sequence: CASSLQAGNEQFF. The CDR3 coding sequence is TGTGCCAGCAGCTTACAGGCGGGGAATGAGCAGTTCTTC.

V gene TRBV7-8 combines with J gene TRBJ2-1; D possibly corresponds to TRBD2 (5 bases). Trimming stripped 2 bases from V and 7 bases from J, with 18 bases between. The CDR3 covers 16 residues. Germline assignment: CDR1 SGHVS and CDR2 FQNEAQ. CDR3 amino acids: CASSLNELDLSNEQFF. The CDR3 nucleotides read TGTGCCAGCAGCTTAAATGAACTAGATTTGTCGAATGAGCAGTTCTTC.

J is TRBJ1-3 and V is TRBV28; D gene ambiguous. The V and J ends lost 2 bases and 5 bases respectively, with 7 bases between them. This CDR3 is 13 amino acids long. Per the germline V gene, CDR1 is MDHEN and CDR2 is SYDVKM. CDR3 region: CASSLGLRNTIYF. Here the CDR3 DNA reads TGTGCCAGCAGTTTAGGGCTTAGAAACACCATATATTTT.

This sequence joins TRBV4-1 and TRBJ2-2, with TRBD2 matching over 12 bases. The J segment lost 7 bases and the V segment lost 4 bases, leaving 1 base of the junction unmatched. The CDR3 extends over 14 amino acids. The germline V gene has CDR1 MGHRA and CDR2 YSYEKL. CDR3 sequence reads: CASSRTSGNGELFF. In nucleotides, the CDR3 is TGCGCCAGCAGCCGGACTAGCGGGAACGGGGAGCTGTTTTTT.

V usage is TRBV11-3 and J usage is TRBJ1-2, with 7 nucleotides matching TRBD1. After removal of 1 base from V and 8 bases from J, the junction contained 7 bases not matched to a gene. CDR3 length: 14 amino acids. CDR1 SGHNT and CDR2 YENEEA come from the germline V gene. CDR3 residues: CASSLGRGQRGYTF. CDR3 coding DNA: TGTGCCAGCAGCTTAGGAAGGGGGCAGCGAGGCTACACCTTC.

The chain carries TRBV5-1 and TRBJ2-3; D perhaps matches TRBD2 (6 bases). The germline V and J ends were trimmed by 0 bases and 0 bases, with 11 bases remaining between them. The CDR3 length is 16 residues. In germline, CDR1 is SGHRS, CDR2 YFSETQ. This CDR3 reads CASSLGSGISTDTQYF. The CDR3 nucleotides read TGCGCCAGCAGCTTGGGTAGCGGTATTAGCACAGATACGCAGTATTTT.

This chain joins TRBV7-6 and TRBJ2-1; 8 bases are a match to TRBD2. The V gene end was trimmed by 4 bases and the J gene end by 5 bases; junction bases not matched to a gene: 22. The CDR3 has 20 amino acids. CDR1 and CDR2 from the germline V gene are SGHVS and FNYEAQ. The CDR3: CASSSHPGRGGGRRDNEQFF. The CDR3 nucleotides are TGTGCCAGCAGCTCCCACCCAGGACGGGGGGGAGGTAGAAGAGACAATGAGCAGTTCTTC.

The genes are TRBV7-9 and TRBJ2-7, with D unresolved. V was clipped by 0 bases and J by 2 bases, with 8 bases between them. This CDR3 spans 14 amino acids. CDR1 is SEHNR and CDR2 is FQNEAQ in the germline V gene (reference sequence). The DNA for the CDR3 is TGTGCCAGCAGCTTAGCAATACTGGCCTACGAGCAGTACTTC. This encodes CASSLAILAYEQYF.

This rearrangement joins TRBV25-1 to TRBJ2-5; D is perhaps TRBD2 (6 bases). Germline loops: CDR1 MGHDK, CDR2 SYGVNS. Trimming stripped 1 base from V and 0 bases from J, with 15 bases between. The CDR3 runs 17 residues. The CDR3 here is CASSEWGASEYQETQYF. DNA for the CDR3: TGTGCCAGCAGTGAATGGGGCGCTAGCGAATACCAAGAGACCCAGTACTTC.

CDR3 nucleotide sequence: TGTGCCAGCAGCTTAAGCTTCTCCGGGGTAGATACGCAGTATTTT. It yields the protein CASSLSFSGVDTQYF. This chain uses TRBV7-2 with TRBJ2-3, with D maybe TRBD2 (5 bases). Germline V gene lookup returns CDR1 SGHTA and CDR2 FQGNSA. This CDR3 is 15 amino acids long. V lost 2 bases to trimming and J lost 5 bases, with 14 bases between them.

The J gene is TRBJ2-3, the V gene TRBV18; 9 nucleotides line up with TRBD2. The ends lost 4 bases at V and 4 bases at J; junction bases unmatched: 9. Per germline, CDR1 KGHSH and CDR2 LQKENI. This CDR3 region has 16 residues. Written as DNA, the CDR3 is TGTGCCAGCTCACTCCGGACTAGCGCGTTGGCAGATACGCAGTATTTT. Residues: CASSLRTSALADTQYF.

The V call is TRBV27, the J call TRBJ1-2, with 12 bases identical to TRBD1. V was clipped by 2 bases and J by 0 bases; unmatched bases: 10. This CDR3 comprises 19 residues. Germline loops: CDR1 MNHEY, CDR2 SMNVEV (reference sequence). The CDR3 coding sequence is TGTGCCAGCAGTTTACACGGGACAGGGGGCCTACTTACTAACTATGGCTACACCTTC. Translation gives CASSLHGTGGLLTNYGYTF.

The chain recombines TRBV27 with TRBJ2-7; D is unclear. The germline V gene has CDR1 MNHEY and CDR2 SMNVEV (reference sequence). The length of the CDR3 is 13 residues. Trimming pared 1 base from V and 4 bases from J, leaving 8 bases between. CDR3 protein: CASSLWSGYEQYF. The CDR3 DNA reads as TGTGCCAGCAGTTTATGGTCCGGGTACGAGCAGTACTTC.

J is TRBJ2-6 and V is TRBV30; the D is unclear. V dropped 5 bases and J dropped 4 bases, with 6 bases sitting between them. The CDR3 is 12 residues long. Germline loops: CDR1 GTSNPN, CDR2 SVGIG (reference sequence). The CDR3: CAWDQGANVLTF. The CDR3 nucleotides read TGTGCCTGGGATCAGGGGGCCAACGTCCTGACTTTC. Drawing the rest from reference TRBV30 and TRBJ2-6, the complete variable domain is SQTIHQWPATLVQPVGSPLSLECTVEGTSNPNLYWYRQAAGRGLQLLFYSVGIGQISSEVPQNLSASRPQDRQFILSSKKLLLSDSGFYLCAWDQGANVLTFGAGSRLTVL.

The chain is built from TRBV19 and TRBJ2-7; 11 bases are shared with TRBD1. Per the germline V gene, CDR1 is LNHDA and CDR2 is SQIVND (reference sequence). Germline trimming cut 3 bases from V and 4 bases from J; bases unmatched to any gene: 14. This CDR3 has 18 amino acids. The CDR3 nucleotides read TGTGCCAGTAGTATCTCCGGGACAGGGGGAGCTCACCTATACGAGCAGTACTTC. Protein: CASSISGTGGAHLYEQYF.

The V call is TRBV7-2, the J call TRBJ1-6, with no clear D. This CDR3 has 13 amino acids. The germline V gene has CDR1 SGHTA and CDR2 FQGNSA. The V end lost 5 bases, the J end lost 8 bases, and 10 bases lay between the germline ends. The CDR3: CASSPVGDSPLHF. The DNA of the CDR3 is TGTGCCAGCAGCCCCGTCGGGGATTCACCCCTCCACTTT. The full variable domain, completed using reference TRBV7-2 and TRBJ1-6, is GAGVSQSPSNKVTEKGKDVELRCDPISGHTALYWYRQSLGQGLEFLIYFQGNSAPDKSGLPSDRFSAERTGGSVSTLTIQRTQQEDSAVYLCASSPVGDSPLHFGNGTRLTVT.